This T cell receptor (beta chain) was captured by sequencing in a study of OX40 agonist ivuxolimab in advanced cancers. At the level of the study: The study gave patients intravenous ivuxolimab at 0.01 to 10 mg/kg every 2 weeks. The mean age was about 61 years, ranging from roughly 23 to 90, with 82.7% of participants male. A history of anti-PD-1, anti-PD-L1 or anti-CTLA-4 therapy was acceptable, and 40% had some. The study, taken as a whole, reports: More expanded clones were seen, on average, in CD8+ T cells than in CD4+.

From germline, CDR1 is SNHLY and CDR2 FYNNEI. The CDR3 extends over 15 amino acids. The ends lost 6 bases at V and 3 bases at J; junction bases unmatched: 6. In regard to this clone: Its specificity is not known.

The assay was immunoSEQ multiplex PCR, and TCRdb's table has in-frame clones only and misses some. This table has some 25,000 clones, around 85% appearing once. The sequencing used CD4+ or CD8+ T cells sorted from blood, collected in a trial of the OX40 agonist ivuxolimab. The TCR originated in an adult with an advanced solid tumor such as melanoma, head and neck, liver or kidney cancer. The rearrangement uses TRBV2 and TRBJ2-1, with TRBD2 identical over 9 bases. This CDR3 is CASRYSGSLYNEQFF. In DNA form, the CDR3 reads TGTGCCAGCAGATATAGCGGGAGCCTCTACAATGAGCAGTTCTTC. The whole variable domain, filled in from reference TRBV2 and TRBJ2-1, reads EPEVTQTPSHQVTQMGQEVILRCVPISNHLYFYWYRQILGQKVEFLVSFYNNEISEKSEIFDDQFSVERPDGSNFTLKIRSTKLEDSAMYFCASRYSGSLYNEQFFGPGTRLTVL.